This entry describes one T cell receptor (beta chain). The sample originates from a study of blood T cell repertoires in COVID-19. Produced via immunoSEQ multiplex PCR; TCRdb's table is partial and in-frame only. The data hold more than 150,000 clones, with less than 90% observed a single time. Germline CDR1 reads MDHEN; CDR2 reads SYDVKM. The ends were cut back, 7 bases at V and 0 bases at J, with 16 bases in the middle. This CDR3 contains 15 residues. Sequencing was done on a sample of peripheral blood. The TCR sequence derives from a man between 65 and 85 years old with active or convalescent COVID-19. The chain uses TRBV28 and TRBJ2-7, with D maybe TRBD1 (5 bases). The CDR3 nucleotides read TGTGCCAGCACCTACCAGGGAACCCCCTCCTACGAGCAGTACTTC. Protein product: CASTYQGTPSYEQYF. Complete variable domain (other parts from reference TRBV28 and TRBJ2-7): DVKVTQSSRYLVKRTGEKVFLECVQDMDHENMFWYRQDPGLGLRLIYFSYDVKMKEKGDIPEGYSVSREKKERFSLILESASTNQTSMYLCASTYQGTPSYEQYFGPGTRLTVT.